These 13 T cell receptor beta chains came from one sample sequenced in a study of T cells after yellow fever vaccination (dated by TCRdb to between 2018 and 2020). Libraries came from 5' RACE. The sequencer listed for this sample is Illumina NovaSeq 6000. The public reads were run again by TCRdb, first through fastp at Q25 and then through MiXCR, and only productive beta chains were kept. All rows with the same CDR3 protein become a single entry with the most common DNA and genes. Within this sample are about 260,000 distinct CDR3 sequences, with over 3% of them counted one time only. The ten top clones hold about 19% of the sample. What the treatment or condition label conveys for this sample: live attenuated yellow fever vaccine strain. The source was PBMCs, collected 15 days after the yellow fever booster vaccination. The receptors were gathered from a young man who received the YFV17D yellow fever vaccine.

This clonotype was observed a handful of times. The genes are TRBV4-2 and TRBJ1-2; D may be TRBD1 (6 bases). Germline V gene lookup returns CDR1 LGHNA and CDR2 YNFKEQ. This CDR3 has 12 residues. V was clipped by 10 bases and J by 1 base, with 10 bases between them. The CDR3 nucleotides are TGTGCCATCGCAGGGGTTAACTATGGCTACACCTTC. This translates into CAIAGVNYGYTF.

This clonotype showed up many times. The chain is built from TRBV7-2 and TRBJ2-5; TRBD2 matches at 7 bases. The CDR3 contains 14 residues. V was pared by 5 bases and J by 5 bases, with 8 bases of the junction left unmatched. The germline V gene has CDR1 SGHTA and CDR2 FQGNSA. CDR3 residues: CASSPVRGRETQYF. In DNA form, the CDR3 reads TGTGCCAGCAGCCCAGTGCGGGGGAGGGAGACCCAGTACTTC.

Only a few counts were recorded for this clonotype. The rearrangement joins TRBV7-9 to TRBJ2-7; D uncertain. In germline, CDR1 is SEHNR, CDR2 FQNEAQ (reference sequence). Between the trimmed V and J ends, which lost 4 bases and 3 bases, there was a span of 10 bases. The CDR3 length is 13 residues. The CDR3 protein is CASSSGSIYEQYV. In nucleotides, the CDR3 is TGTGCCAGCAGCTCCGGATCCATCTACGAGCAGTACGTC.

This clonotype was seen at least ten times. V gene TRBV4-2 combines with J gene TRBJ1-3; a weak D match, TRBD1 (6 bases). The germline CDR1 and CDR2 sequences are LGHNA and YNFKEQ. The CDR3 loop spans 15 amino acids. V was shortened by 2 bases and J by 3 bases, with 11 bases between the two germline ends. CDR3 loop: CASSQQGPYGNTIYF. The DNA for the CDR3 is TGTGCCAGCAGCCAACAGGGGCCCTATGGAAACACCATATATTTT.

Ten or more counts support this clonotype. This chain joins TRBV5-5 and TRBJ2-7; 9 nucleotides agree with TRBD1. Unmatched junction bases numbered 5, after V lost 3 bases and J lost 7 bases. This CDR3 region has 13 residues. Looked up from germline, CDR1 is SGHKS and CDR2 is YYEKEE (reference sequence). In nucleotides, the CDR3 is TGTGCCAGCAGCTCCCGGGACAGGGCTGAGCAGTACGTC. This codes for CASSSRDRAEQYV.

This clonotype came up many times. The rearrangement uses TRBV10-3 and TRBJ1-2; 10 bases fit TRBD1. Germline CDR1 is ENHRY and CDR2 is SYGVKD. With 10 bases clipped from V and 6 bases from J, the junction kept 14 bases outside the gene matches. The CDR3 extends over 15 amino acids. The CDR3 region is CATLSSGTGVDGYTF. CDR3 in DNA: TGTGCCACCCTAAGCTCCGGGACAGGGGTCGATGGCTACACCTTC.

This clonotype was recorded at least ten times. The CDR3 DNA is TGCAGTGCTCTTAGGGAGAATCAGCCCCAGCATTTT. It translates to CSALRENQPQHF. The gene calls are TRBV20-1 and TRBJ1-5; D remains unclear. The CDR3 extends over 12 amino acids. Trimming cost V 5 bases and J 4 bases, with 9 bases left between them. CDR1 and CDR2 from the germline V gene are DFQATT and SNEGSKA (reference sequence).

The table lists this clonotype with many counts. The gene calls are TRBV6-6 and TRBJ2-2; either TRBD1 or TRBD2 may supply D (5 bases each). The CDR3 sequence is 14 residues long. Germline assignment: CDR1 MNHNY and CDR2 SVGAGI (reference sequence). Trimming cost V 11 bases and J 7 bases, with 20 bases left between them. This CDR3 reads CACTHGAKGGELFF. In nucleotides, the CDR3 is TGTGCCTGCACCCACGGGGCGAAGGGCGGGGAGCTGTTTTTT.

The chain combines TRBV5-8 with TRBJ2-7; a possible D gene is TRBD2 (6 bases). Trimming removed 2 bases from V and 1 base from J, with 16 bases in between. Germline CDR1 reads SGHTS; CDR2 reads YDEGEE. There are 16 residues in the CDR3. CDR3 protein: CASSFSALGGSYEQYF. CDR3 DNA: TGTGCCAGCAGCTTTTCCGCTTTGGGGGGATCCTACGAGCAGTACTTC.

This clonotype showed up many times. This chain connects TRBV29-1 to TRBJ2-3, with D perhaps being TRBD1 or TRBD2 (5 bases each). There are 16 residues in the CDR3. Germline V gene lookup returns CDR1 SQVTM and CDR2 ANQGSEA. V was clipped by 4 bases and J by 6 bases, with 23 bases between them. The CDR3 nucleotides read TGCAGCGTTGTTAAGAGAGGTTCGGACACGGGGGATACGCAGTATTTT. This gives the protein CSVVKRGSDTGDTQYF.

The sample holds many counts of this clonotype. The gene calls are TRBV7-2 and TRBJ2-1; weak D call: TRBD2 (5 bases). Trimming took 1 base from V and 1 from J, leaving 8 bases between them. Germline values: CDR1 SGHTA, CDR2 FQGNSA. CDR3 length: 15 amino acids. The CDR3 nucleotides read TGTGCCAGCAGCTTAGAGCGGTCTTCCTACAATGAGCAGTTCTTC. Protein sequence: CASSLERSSYNEQFF.

This clonotype was seen many times. V and J are TRBV28 and TRBJ1-5; 7 positions match TRBD1. This CDR3 has 15 amino acids. With 7 bases clipped from V and 6 bases from J, the junction kept 12 bases outside the gene matches. The germline gives CDR1 MDHEN, CDR2 SYDVKM. As DNA, the CDR3 is TGTGCCAGCATCCTAGGCCAGGGACAGACTCAGCCCCAGCATTTT. This sequence encodes CASILGQGQTQPQHF.

This clonotype was counted many times. The germline gene is not matched at one end of the junction; a read error may be the cause. Written as DNA, the CDR3 is TGTGCTAGCAGACCCGGACACCCCAGAGGTAATCAGCCCCAGCATTTT. Protein product: CASRPGHPRGNQPQHF. This sequence joins TRBV7-7 and TRBJ1-5; possibly TRBD1 for D (5 bases). The length of the CDR3 is 16 residues. In germline, CDR1 is SSHAT, CDR2 FNYEAQ (reference sequence).